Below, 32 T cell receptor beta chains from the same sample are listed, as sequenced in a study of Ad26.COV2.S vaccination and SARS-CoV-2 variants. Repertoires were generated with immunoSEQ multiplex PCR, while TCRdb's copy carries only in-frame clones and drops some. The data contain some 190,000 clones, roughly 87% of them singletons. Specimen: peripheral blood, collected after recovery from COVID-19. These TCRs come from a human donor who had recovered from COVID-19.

The CDR3 loop reads CASSSPLGSDSTYTPNYGYTF. DNA of the CDR3: TGTGCCAGCAGCTCCCCCCTAGGGTCAGACAGCACCTACACCCCTAACTATGGCTACACCTTC. This sequence joins TRBV7-6 and TRBJ1-2; weak D call: TRBD1 (5 bases). The CDR3 has 21 residues. In germline, CDR1 is SGHVS, CDR2 FNYEAQ. V lost 4 bases, J lost 0 bases, and 30 bases lay in between. Complete variable domain (other parts from reference TRBV7-6 and TRBJ1-2): GAGVSQSPRYKVTKRGQDVALRCDPISGHVSLYWYRQALGQGPEFLTYFNYEAQQDKSGLPNDRFSAERPEGSISTLTIQRTEQRDSAMYRCASSSPLGSDSTYTPNYGYTFGSGTRLTVV.

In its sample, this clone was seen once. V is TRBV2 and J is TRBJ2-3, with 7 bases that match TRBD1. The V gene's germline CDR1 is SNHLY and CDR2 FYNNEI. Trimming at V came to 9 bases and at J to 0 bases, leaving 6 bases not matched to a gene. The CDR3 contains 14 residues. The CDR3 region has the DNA TGTGCCAGTATGAGGGACAGAAGCACAGATACGCAGTATTTT. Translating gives CASMRDRSTDTQYF.

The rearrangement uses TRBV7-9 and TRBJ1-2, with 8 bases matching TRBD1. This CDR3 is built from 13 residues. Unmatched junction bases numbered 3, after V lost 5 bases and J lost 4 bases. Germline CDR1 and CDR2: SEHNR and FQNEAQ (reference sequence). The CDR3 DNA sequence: TGTGCCAGCAGCCGAGACAGGGGCTATGGCTACACCTTC. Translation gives CASSRDRGYGYTF.

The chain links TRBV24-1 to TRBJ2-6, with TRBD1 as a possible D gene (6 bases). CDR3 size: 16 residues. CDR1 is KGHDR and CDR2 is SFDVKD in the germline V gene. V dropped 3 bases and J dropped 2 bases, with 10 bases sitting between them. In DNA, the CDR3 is TGTGCCACCAGTGATGGGGGCTCCACTGGGGCCAACGTCCTGACTTTC. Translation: CATSDGGSTGANVLTF.

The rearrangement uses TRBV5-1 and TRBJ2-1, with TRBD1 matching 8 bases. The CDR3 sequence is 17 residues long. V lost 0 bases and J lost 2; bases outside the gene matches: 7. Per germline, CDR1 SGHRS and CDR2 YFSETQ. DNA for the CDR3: TGCGCCAGCAGCTTGGTCCCAGGGGGCACGGCCTACAATGAGCAGTTCTTC. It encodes CASSLVPGGTAYNEQFF.

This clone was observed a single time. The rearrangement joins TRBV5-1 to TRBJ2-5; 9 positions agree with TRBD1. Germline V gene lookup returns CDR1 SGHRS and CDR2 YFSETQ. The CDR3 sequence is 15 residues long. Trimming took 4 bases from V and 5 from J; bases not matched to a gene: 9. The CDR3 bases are TGCGCCAGCAGCCAGGACAGGGGCGGTATGGAGACCCAGTACTTC. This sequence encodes CASSQDRGGMETQYF.

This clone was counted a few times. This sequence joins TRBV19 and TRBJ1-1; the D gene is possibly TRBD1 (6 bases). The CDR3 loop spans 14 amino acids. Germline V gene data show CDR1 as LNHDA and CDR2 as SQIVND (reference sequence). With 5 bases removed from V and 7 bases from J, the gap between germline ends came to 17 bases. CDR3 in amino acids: CASSGKDSSFEAFF. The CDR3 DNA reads TGTGCCAGTAGTGGTAAGGACAGTTCCTTTGAAGCTTTCTTT.

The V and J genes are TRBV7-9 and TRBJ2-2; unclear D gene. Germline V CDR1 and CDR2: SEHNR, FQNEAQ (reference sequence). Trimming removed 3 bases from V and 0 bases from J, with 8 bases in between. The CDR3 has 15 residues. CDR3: CASSFQDANTGELFF. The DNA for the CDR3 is TGTGCCAGCAGCTTCCAGGACGCGAACACCGGGGAGCTGTTTTTT. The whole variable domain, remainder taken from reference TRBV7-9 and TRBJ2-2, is DTGVSQNPRHKITKRGQNVTFRCDPISEHNRLYWYRQTLGQGPEFLTYFQNEAQLEKSRLLSDRFSAERPKGSFSTLEIQRTEQGDSAMYLCASSFQDANTGELFFGEGSRLTVL.

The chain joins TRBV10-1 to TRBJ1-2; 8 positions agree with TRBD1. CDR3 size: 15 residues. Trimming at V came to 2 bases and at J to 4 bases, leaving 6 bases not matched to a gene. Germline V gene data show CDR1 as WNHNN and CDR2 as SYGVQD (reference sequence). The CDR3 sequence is CASSEGTGQGYGYTF. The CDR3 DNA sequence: TGCGCCAGCAGTGAGGGGACAGGTCAGGGCTATGGCTACACCTTC.

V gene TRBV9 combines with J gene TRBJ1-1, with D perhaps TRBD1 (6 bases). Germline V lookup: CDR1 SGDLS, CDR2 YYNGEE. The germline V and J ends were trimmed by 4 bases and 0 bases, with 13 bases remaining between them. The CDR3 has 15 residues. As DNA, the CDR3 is TGTGCCAGCAGCCCAGGGGACGGACTGAACACTGAAGCTTTCTTT. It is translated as CASSPGDGLNTEAFF.

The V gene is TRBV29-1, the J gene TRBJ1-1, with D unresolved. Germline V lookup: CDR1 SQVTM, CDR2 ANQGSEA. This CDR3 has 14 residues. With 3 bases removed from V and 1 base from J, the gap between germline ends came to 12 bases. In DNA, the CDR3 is TGCAGCGTTGAGGGGAGACTGGGGAACACTGAAGCTTTCTTT. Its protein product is CSVEGRLGNTEAFF.

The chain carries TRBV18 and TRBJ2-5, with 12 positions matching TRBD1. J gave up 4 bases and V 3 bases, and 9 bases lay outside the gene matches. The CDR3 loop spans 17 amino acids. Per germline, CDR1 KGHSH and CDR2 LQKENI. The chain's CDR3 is CASSPRAGTGGRETQYF. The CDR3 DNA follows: TGTGCCAGCTCACCGCGAGCCGGGACAGGGGGCCGAGAGACCCAGTACTTC.

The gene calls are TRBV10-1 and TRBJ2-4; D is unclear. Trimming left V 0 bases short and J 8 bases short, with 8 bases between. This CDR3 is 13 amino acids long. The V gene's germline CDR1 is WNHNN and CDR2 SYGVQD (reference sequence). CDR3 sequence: CASSESPVDIQYF. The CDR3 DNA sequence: TGCGCCAGCAGTGAGTCCCCCGTGGACATTCAGTACTTC.

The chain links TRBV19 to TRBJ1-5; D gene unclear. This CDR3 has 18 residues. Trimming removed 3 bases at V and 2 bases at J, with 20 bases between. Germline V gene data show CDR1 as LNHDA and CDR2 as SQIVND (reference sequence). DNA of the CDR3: TGTGCCAGTAGTATCGTCTCCTTCGCTACCTTGGGCAATCAGCCCCAGCATTTT. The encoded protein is CASSIVSFATLGNQPQHF.

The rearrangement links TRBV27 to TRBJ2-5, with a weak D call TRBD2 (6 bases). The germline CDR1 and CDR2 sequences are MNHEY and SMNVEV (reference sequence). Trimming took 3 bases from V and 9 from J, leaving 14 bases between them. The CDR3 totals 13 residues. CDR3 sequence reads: CASSLSTWGAQYF. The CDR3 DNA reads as TGTGCCAGCAGTTTGAGTACATGGGGGGCCCAGTACTTC.

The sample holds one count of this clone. The DNA of the CDR3 is TGTGCCATCAGGTCTGCTTTGGGGACTGAAGCTTTCTTT. Translated: CAIRSALGTEAFF. This chain joins TRBV10-3 and TRBJ1-1; D gene unclear. The germline V gene has CDR1 ENHRY and CDR2 SYGVKD. The V and J ends lost 6 bases and 5 bases respectively, with 13 bases between them. The CDR3 length is 13 residues.

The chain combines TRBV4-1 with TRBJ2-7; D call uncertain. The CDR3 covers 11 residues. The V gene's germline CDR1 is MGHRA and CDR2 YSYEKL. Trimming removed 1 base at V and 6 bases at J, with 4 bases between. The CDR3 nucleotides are TGCGCCAGCAGCCAAGGGCCCGAGCAGTACTTC. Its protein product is CASSQGPEQYF.

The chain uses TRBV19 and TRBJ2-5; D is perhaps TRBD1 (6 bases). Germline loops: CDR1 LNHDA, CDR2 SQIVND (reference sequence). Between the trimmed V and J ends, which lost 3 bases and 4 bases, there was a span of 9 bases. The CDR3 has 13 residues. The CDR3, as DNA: TGTGCCAGTAGTATGGGGGCGGCAGAGACCCAGTACTTC. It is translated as CASSMGAAETQYF.

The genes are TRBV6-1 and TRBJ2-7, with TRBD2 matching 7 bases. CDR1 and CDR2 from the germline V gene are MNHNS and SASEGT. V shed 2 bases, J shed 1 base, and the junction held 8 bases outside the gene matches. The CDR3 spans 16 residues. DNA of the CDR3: TGTGCCAGCAGTGAATTTCGGACTAGATGGTCCTACGAGCAGTACTTC. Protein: CASSEFRTRWSYEQYF.

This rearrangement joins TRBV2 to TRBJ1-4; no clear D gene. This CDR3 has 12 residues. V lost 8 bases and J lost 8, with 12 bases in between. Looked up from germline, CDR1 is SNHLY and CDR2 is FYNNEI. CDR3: CASGSRTEKLFF. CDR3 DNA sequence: TGTGCCAGCGGAAGTAGGACCGAAAAACTGTTTTTT.

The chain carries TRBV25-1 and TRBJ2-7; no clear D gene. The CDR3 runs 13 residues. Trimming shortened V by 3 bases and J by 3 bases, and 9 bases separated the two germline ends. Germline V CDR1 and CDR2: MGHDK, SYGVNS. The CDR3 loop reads CASSDGGRYEQYF. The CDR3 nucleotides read TGTGCCAGCAGTGATGGCGGTCGCTACGAGCAGTACTTC.

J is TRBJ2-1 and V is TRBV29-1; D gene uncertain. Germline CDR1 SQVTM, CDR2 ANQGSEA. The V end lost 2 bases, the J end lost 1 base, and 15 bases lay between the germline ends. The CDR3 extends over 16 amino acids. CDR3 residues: CSVETYSFHSYNEQFF. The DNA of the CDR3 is TGCAGCGTTGAAACCTACAGCTTCCATTCCTACAATGAGCAGTTCTTC.

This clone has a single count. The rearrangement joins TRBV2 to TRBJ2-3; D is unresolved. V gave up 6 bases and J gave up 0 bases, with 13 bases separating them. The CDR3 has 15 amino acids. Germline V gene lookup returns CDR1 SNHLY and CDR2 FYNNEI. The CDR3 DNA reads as TGTGCCAGCAGCGGCATCGACCCTAGCACAGATACGCAGTATTTT. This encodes CASSGIDPSTDTQYF.

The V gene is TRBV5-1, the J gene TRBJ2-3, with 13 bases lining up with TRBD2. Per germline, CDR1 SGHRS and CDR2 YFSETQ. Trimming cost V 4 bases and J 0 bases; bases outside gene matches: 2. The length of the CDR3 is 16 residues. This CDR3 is CASSGLAGVSTDTQYF. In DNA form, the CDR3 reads TGCGCCAGCAGCGGACTAGCGGGGGTTAGCACAGATACGCAGTATTTT.

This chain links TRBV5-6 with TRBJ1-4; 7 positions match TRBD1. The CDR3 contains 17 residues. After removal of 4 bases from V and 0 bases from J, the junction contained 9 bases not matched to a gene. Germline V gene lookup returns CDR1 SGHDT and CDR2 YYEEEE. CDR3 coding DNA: TGTGCCAGCAGCACCGACAGGGATCCCCCAACTAATGAAAAACTGTTTTTT. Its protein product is CASSTDRDPPTNEKLFF. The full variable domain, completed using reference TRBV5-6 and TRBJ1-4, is DAGVTQSPTHLIKTRGQQVTLRCSPKSGHDTVSWYQQALGQGPQFIFQYYEEEERQRGNFPDRFSGHQFPNYSSELNVNALLLGDSALYLCASSTDRDPPTNEKLFFGSGTQLSVL.

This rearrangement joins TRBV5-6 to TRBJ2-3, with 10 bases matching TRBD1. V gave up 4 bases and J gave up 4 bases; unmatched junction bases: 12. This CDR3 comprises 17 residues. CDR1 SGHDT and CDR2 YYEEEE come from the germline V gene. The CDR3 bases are TGTGCCAGCAGCCCGCCCCGGGACAGGGGAGCGGCAGATACGCAGTATTTT. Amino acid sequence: CASSPPRDRGAADTQYF.

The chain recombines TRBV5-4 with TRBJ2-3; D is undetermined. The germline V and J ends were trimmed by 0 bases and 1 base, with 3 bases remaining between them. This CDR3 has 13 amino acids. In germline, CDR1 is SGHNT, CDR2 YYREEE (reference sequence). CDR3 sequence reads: CASSLERTDTQYF. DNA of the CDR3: TGTGCCAGCAGCTTGGAACGCACAGATACGCAGTATTTT.

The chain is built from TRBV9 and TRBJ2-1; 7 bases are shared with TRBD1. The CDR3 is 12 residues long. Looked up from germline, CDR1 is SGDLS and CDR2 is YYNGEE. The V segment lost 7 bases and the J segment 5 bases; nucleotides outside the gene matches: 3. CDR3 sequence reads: CASRDSNNEQFF. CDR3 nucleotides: TGTGCCAGCCGGGACAGCAACAATGAGCAGTTCTTC.

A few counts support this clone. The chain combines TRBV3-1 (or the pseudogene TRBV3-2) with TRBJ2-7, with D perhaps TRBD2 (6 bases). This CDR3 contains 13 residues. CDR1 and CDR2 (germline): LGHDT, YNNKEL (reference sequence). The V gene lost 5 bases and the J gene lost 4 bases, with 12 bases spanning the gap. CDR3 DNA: TGTGCCAGCAGCGCGGGACGGCGATACGAGCAGTACTTC. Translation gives CASSAGRRYEQYF.

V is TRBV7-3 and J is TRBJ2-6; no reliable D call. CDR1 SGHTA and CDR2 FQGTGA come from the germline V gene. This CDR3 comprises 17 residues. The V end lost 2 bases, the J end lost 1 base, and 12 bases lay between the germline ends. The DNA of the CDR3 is TGTGCCAGCAGCTTAGGGATTACAGCTTCTGGGGCCAACGTCCTGACTTTC. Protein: CASSLGITASGANVLTF.

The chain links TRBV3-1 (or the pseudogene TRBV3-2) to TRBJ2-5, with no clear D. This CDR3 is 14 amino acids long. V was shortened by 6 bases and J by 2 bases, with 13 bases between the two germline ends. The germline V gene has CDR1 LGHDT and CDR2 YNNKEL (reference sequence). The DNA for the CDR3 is TGTGCCAGCAGAAGTAGGCTGGATCAAGAGACCCAGTACTTC. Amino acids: CASRSRLDQETQYF.

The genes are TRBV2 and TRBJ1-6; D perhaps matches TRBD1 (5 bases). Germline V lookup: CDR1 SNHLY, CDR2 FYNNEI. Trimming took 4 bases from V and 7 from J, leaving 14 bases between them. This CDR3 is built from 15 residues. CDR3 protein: CASSVRGPGNSPLHF. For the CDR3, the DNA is TGTGCCAGCAGTGTAAGGGGACCAGGGAATTCACCCCTCCACTTT.